Each of the 9 T cell receptor beta chains below was sequenced from the same sample in a study of graft-versus-host responses after intestinal transplantation. Their cognate antigens are unknown. Measured with immunoSEQ multiplex PCR; TCRdb has only the in-frame clones, and not every one. This sample has 99,000 or so clones; approximately 90% occur once, and the top ten carry approximately 0.07%. Sequenced here: unstimulated CD8+ T cells sorted from spleen or lymph node cells, sampled before transplant. The receptors here all came from a human donor who was the organ donor for an intestinal transplant.

J is TRBJ1-1 and V is TRBV29-1; weak D call: TRBD1 (6 bases). Looked up from germline, CDR1 is SQVTM and CDR2 is ANQGSEA. The CDR3 loop spans 15 amino acids. Between the trimmed V and J ends, which lost 6 bases and 3 bases, there was a span of 20 bases. DNA for the CDR3: TGCAGCGTAGATAATGGGGGGGCGTGGGACACTGAAGCTTTCTTT. It specifies CSVDNGGAWDTEAFF.

V is TRBV7-2 and J is TRBJ2-5; 7 positions match TRBD1. Germline CDR1 SGHTA, CDR2 FQGNSA. This CDR3 has 14 residues. The trim removed 4 bases at V and 3 bases at J, leaving 5 bases unmatched. The chain's CDR3 is CASSWDSTKETQYF. The CDR3 coding sequence is TGTGCCAGCAGCTGGGACAGTACCAAAGAGACCCAGTACTTC.

The J gene is TRBJ2-7, the V gene TRBV5-5; D not resolved. The germline gives CDR1 SGHKS, CDR2 YYEKEE (reference sequence). This CDR3 has 14 amino acids. V was shortened by 7 bases and J by 4 bases, with 18 bases between the two germline ends. CDR3 region: CASYPNLYPYEQYF. For the CDR3, the DNA is TGTGCCAGCTACCCCAACCTATACCCTTACGAGCAGTACTTC.

The chain couples TRBV15 to TRBJ1-5; D is ambiguous. This CDR3 spans 15 amino acids. The germline gives CDR1 LNHNV, CDR2 YYDKDF (reference sequence). Trimming took 0 bases from V and 4 from J, leaving 10 bases between them. The CDR3: CATSRDRQLNQPQHF. The CDR3 DNA reads TGTGCCACCAGCAGAGATCGTCAGTTGAATCAGCCCCAGCATTTT.

The chain is built from TRBV19 and TRBJ1-4, with D unresolved. V gave up 5 bases and J gave up 7 bases, with 11 bases separating them. This CDR3 contains 13 residues. The germline gives CDR1 LNHDA, CDR2 SQIVND (reference sequence). The CDR3 spells CASSWSGGEKLFF. CDR3 nucleotides: TGTGCCAGTAGTTGGTCCGGCGGTGAAAAACTGTTTTTT.

V usage is TRBV14 and J usage is TRBJ2-2, with 9 bases identical to TRBD1. Germline values: CDR1 SGHDN, CDR2 FVKESK. The J segment lost 7 bases and the V segment lost 3 bases, leaving 9 bases of the junction unmatched. The CDR3 length is 16 residues. For the CDR3, the DNA is TGTGCCAGCAGCCAGACCCGGGACAGGGAGGGCGGGGAGCTGTTTTTT. Translation: CASSQTRDREGGELFF.

The chain couples TRBV29-1 to TRBJ2-7; D is perhaps TRBD1 (5 bases). This CDR3 region has 13 residues. The ends were cut back, 1 base at V and 4 bases at J, with 11 bases in the middle. Germline V lookup: CDR1 SQVTM, CDR2 ANQGSEA. Here the CDR3 reads CSVEVGRGYEQYF. CDR3 in DNA: TGCAGCGTTGAAGTGGGAAGGGGATACGAGCAGTACTTC.

The rearrangement uses TRBV2 and TRBJ1-5, with a weak D call TRBD1 (6 bases). Germline-derived CDR1 and CDR2 are SNHLY and FYNNEI. The V end lost 6 bases, the J end lost 6 bases, and 15 bases lay between the germline ends. The CDR3 is made up of 14 amino acids. This CDR3 reads CASREGDRSQPQHF. CDR3 bases: TGTGCCAGCAGAGAGGGGGATAGGAGTCAGCCCCAGCATTTT. The variable domain in full, completed from reference TRBV2 and TRBJ1-5, reads EPEVTQTPSHQVTQMGQEVILRCVPISNHLYFYWYRQILGQKVEFLVSFYNNEISEKSEIFDDQFSVERPDGSNFTLKIRSTKLEDSAMYFCASREGDRSQPQHFGDGTRLSIL.

V gene TRBV29-1 combines with J gene TRBJ2-5; D uncertain. Germline CDR1 is SQVTM and CDR2 is ANQGSEA. V was pared by 3 bases and J by 5 bases, with 10 bases between. The CDR3 covers 12 residues. CDR3 amino acids: CSVEGAMETQYF. DNA for the CDR3: TGCAGCGTTGAGGGCGCAATGGAGACCCAGTACTTC.